These T cell receptor beta chains were read from a single sample in a study of siplizumab effects on memory and regulatory T cells. Sequenced by immunoSEQ multiplex PCR; TCRdb stores in-frame clones only, minus some. This table holds some 62,000 clones, about 80% found once. The specimen sequenced was memory CD4+ T cells sorted from blood. The receptor source for this set is a human donor in good health. Each CDR3 is given with its conserved first and last residue. A D gene is named only where the DNA matches it firmly. A clone size is listed for some rows: how often the clone was seen (once, few, many), or a class if it is expanded.

J gene,clone size,V gene,D gene,CDR3 protein,CDR3 DNA
TRBJ1-1,.,TRBV27,.,CASSPGPRAYTEAFF,TGTGCCAGCAGTCCCGGACCCAGGGCCTACACTGAAGCTTTCTTT
TRBJ1-4,.,TRBV10-3,TRBD1,CAISDRGEREKLFF,TGTGCCATCAGTGACAGGGGGGAAAGGGAAAAACTGTTTTTT
TRBJ1-1,few,TRBV21-1,.,CASSPRAPEEAFF,TGTGCCAGCAGCCCTCGTGCCCCAGAGGAAGCTTTCTTT
TRBJ2-1,few,TRBV2,TRBD2,CASRGLAGYNEQFF,TGTGCCAGCAGGGGACTAGCGGGATACAATGAGCAGTTCTTC
TRBJ2-3,.,TRBV5-5,.,CASSRGPDDTQYF,TGTGCCAGCTCGCGGGGGCCAGACGATACGCAGTATTTT
TRBJ2-2,.,TRBV7-3,.,CASSPYTGELFF,TGTGCCAGCAGCCCCTACACCGGGGAGCTGTTTTTT
TRBJ1-1,.,TRBV10-3,TRBD1,CANSGGGPEAFF,TGTGCCAACTCAGGGGGCGGTCCTGAAGCTTTCTTT
TRBJ2-5,.,TRBV5-4,.,CASSLRGAGETQYF,TGTGCCAGCAGCTTGCGTGGGGCGGGAGAGACCCAGTACTTC
TRBJ2-7,.,TRBV7-2,.,CASSDSRAGRLGEQYF,TGTGCCAGCAGCGATAGCCGGGCGGGACGGCTTGGGGAGCAGTACTTC
TRBJ1-1,once,TRBV6-1,.,CASIGDTEAFF,TGTGCCAGCATTGGGGACACTGAAGCTTTCTTT
TRBJ2-7,few,TRBV28,.,CASTATGPYEQYF,TGTGCCAGCACTGCGACGGGGCCCTACGAGCAGTACTTC
TRBJ1-6,.,TRBV10-3,.,CAIQGANSPLHF,TGTGCCATTCAAGGGGCCAATTCACCCCTCCACTTT
TRBJ2-1,.,TRBV30,TRBD2,CAWRLGGGAAEQFF,TGTGCCTGGAGACTCGGCGGGGGGGCTGCTGAGCAGTTCTTC
TRBJ1-5,.,TRBV7-9,.,CASSLVGHGNQPQHF,TGTGCCAGCAGCTTAGTAGGTCACGGCAATCAGCCCCAGCATTTT
TRBJ1-4,.,TRBV6-5,.,CASRPDLVGKLFF,TGTGCCAGCAGGCCAGACTTGGTTGGAAAACTGTTTTTT
TRBJ1-1,few,TRBV28,.,CASAAFEAFF,TGTGCCAGCGCCGCATTTGAAGCTTTCTTT
TRBJ2-7,few,TRBV2,.,CASSNPNEQYF,TGTGCCAGCAGTAACCCGAACGAGCAGTACTTC
TRBJ1-1,.,TRBV6-5,.,CASSYSIWALDTEAFF,TGTGCCAGCAGTTACTCGATTTGGGCGTTGGATACTGAAGCTTTCTTT
TRBJ1-1,.,TRBV6-4,.,CASRVSPNTEAFF,TGTGCCAGCAGGGTCAGCCCTAACACTGAAGCTTTCTTT
TRBJ2-7,.,TRBV29-1,.,CSVGVGLSSYEQYF,TGCAGCGTTGGGGTAGGATTAAGCTCCTACGAGCAGTACTTC
TRBJ2-3,.,TRBV11-2,.,CASSLDAVGMGTDTQYF,TGTGCCAGCAGCTTAGACGCGGTTGGGATGGGCACAGATACGCAGTATTTT
TRBJ1-2,.,TRBV30,.,CAWTSGRYGYTF,TGTGCCTGGACCTCCGGGCGCTATGGCTACACCTTC
TRBJ2-5,.,TRBV29-1,.,CSVDTVQGQETQYF,TGCAGCGTCGACACCGTCCAGGGGCAAGAGACCCAGTACTTC
TRBJ2-5,.,TRBV27,.,CASSSHIRETQYF,TGTGCCAGCAGTTCCCACATCCGAGAGACCCAGTACTTC
TRBJ2-1,.,TRBV30,TRBD1,CASYRQGAMYEQFF,TGTGCCTCCTACCGACAGGGGGCTATGTATGAGCAGTTCTTC
TRBJ1-1,.,TRBV30,.,CAWRWYRGAFF,TGTGCCTGGAGGTGGTATCGGGGAGCTTTCTTT
TRBJ2-7,once,TRBV6-1,.,CASRISYEQYF,TGTGCCAGCAGGATCTCCTACGAGCAGTACTTC
TRBJ2-3,.,TRBV10-3,.,CATSGVGNVADTQYF,TGTGCCACCAGTGGAGTAGGGAATGTCGCAGATACGCAGTATTTT
TRBJ2-1,.,TRBV19,.,CASSPRHSGNGNEQFF,TGTGCCAGTAGTCCCCGTCACTCGGGAAATGGCAATGAGCAGTTCTTC
TRBJ2-7,.,TRBV4-1,TRBD1,CASSTPGQGYYEQYF,TGCGCCAGCAGCACACCGGGACAGGGGTACTACGAGCAGTACTTC
TRBJ2-7,.,TRBV5-4,.,CASSLSTRYEQYF,TGTGCCAGCAGCTTGTCAACACGCTACGAGCAGTACTTC
TRBJ1-1,.,TRBV19,.,CASSIAGAGNTEAFF,TGTGCCAGTAGTATAGCAGGGGCCGGCAACACTGAAGCTTTCTTT
TRBJ1-5,many,TRBV6-6,.,CASSYSQPEQPQHF,TGTGCCAGCAGTTACTCGCAGCCGGAACAGCCCCAGCATTTT
TRBJ1-1,.,TRBV7-2,.,CASSSVQGLNTEAFF,TGTGCCAGCAGCTCCGTACAAGGTCTGAACACTGAAGCTTTCTTT
TRBJ2-2,.,TRBV6-1,.,CASNWDRDTGELFF,TGTGCCAGCAATTGGGACCGGGACACCGGGGAGCTGTTTTTT
TRBJ1-1,.,TRBV6-5,.,CASSYRDTEAFF,TGTGCCAGCAGTTACAGGGACACTGAAGCTTTCTTT
TRBJ2-3,.,TRBV10-1,.,CASSALGTTDTQYF,TGCGCCAGCAGTGCCCTAGGGACCACAGATACGCAGTATTTT
TRBJ2-6,.,TRBV7-2,.,CASSLGGLGANVLTF,TGTGCCAGCAGCTTAGGGGGGCTCGGGGCCAACGTCCTGACTTTC
TRBJ2-7,.,TRBV5-4,TRBD2,CASSLGTSGVYEQYF,TGTGCCAGCAGCTTAGGGACTAGCGGGGTGTACGAGCAGTACTTC
TRBJ1-3,.,TRBV21-1,.,CASSTRTGLSGNTIYF,TGTGCCAGCAGCACTCGGACAGGCCTCTCTGGAAACACCATATATTTT
TRBJ1-5,.,TRBV7-2,TRBD1,CASSYGQALWSNQPQHF,TGTGCCAGCAGCTACGGACAGGCGCTTTGGAGCAATCAGCCCCAGCATTTT
TRBJ1-2,.,TRBV7-2,TRBD1,CASSGRDRGDYGYTF,TGTGCCAGCAGCGGCCGGGACAGGGGGGACTATGGCTACACCTTC